This TCR beta chain was observed in a study of T cell responses to AZD1222 COVID-19 vaccine. Regarding the study as a whole: Among vaccine-associated CD4 TCRs, coverage spanned spike, with dominance at 160-218 and 743-854. Spike-specific TCR repertoires showed rising breadth and depth after two AZD1222 doses. Regions left unmutated in variants are reportedly the target of nearly half of spike-specific TCRs. Repertoire samples came only from after the peak T cell response.

As to this clone: Its specificity is not known.

Profiled with immunoSEQ multiplex PCR; TCRdb holds only in-frame clones, not every one. The sample shows about 180,000 clones, around 90% of them seen only once. This CDR3 has 15 residues. Per germline, CDR1 LNHNV and CDR2 YYDKDF (reference sequence). V shed 1 base, J shed 4 bases, and the junction held 3 bases outside the gene matches. The V call is TRBV15, the J call TRBJ2-7; TRBD1 aligns across 11 bases. The source material was peripheral blood, sampled 28 days after the second dose of the MenACWY control vaccine. This TCR came from an adult who received the MenACWY meningococcal vaccine as a control. In DNA form, the CDR3 reads TGTGCCACCAGCAGAGGAGGGACAGGGGGTTACGAGCAGTACTTC. This translates into CATSRGGTGGYEQYF. The entire variable domain, with the rest obtained from reference TRBV15 and TRBJ2-7, is as follows: DAMVIQNPRYQVTQFGKPVTLSCSQTLNHNVMYWYQQKSSQAPKLLFHYYDKDFNNEADTPDNFQSRRPNTSFCFLDIRSPGLGDTAMYLCATSRGGTGGYEQYFGPGTRLTVT.